This T cell receptor (beta chain) was observed in a study of blood T cells in healthy people across ages. Across the whole study: Template switching recovered approximately one barcoded beta molecule for every two T cells.

A second PCR, run for roughly 7 to 12 cycles, used a sample-barcoded 5' primer plus a J-beta primer mix. Each cDNA molecule received a tag from a template-switch adaptor that had 12 random nucleotides. A single record per CDR3 protein comes from TCRdb applying MiXCR to the 5' RACE reads. This table has roughly 1,500,000 distinct CDR3 sequences, around two fifths appearing once. The CDR3 spans 13 residues. Trimming removed 5 bases from V and 3 bases from J, with 10 bases in between. The receptor was derived from a woman younger than 35 in good health. The source material was blood. The V call is TRBV12-3 or TRBV12-4, the J call TRBJ1-2; D gene ambiguous. The CDR3 spells CASSAGFDYGYTF. In nucleotides, the CDR3 is TGTGCCAGCAGTGCGGGGTTTGACTATGGCTACACCTTC.